This record looks at one TCR beta chain sequence and its context. Its antigen remains unknown. The sample comes from a study of T cells in localized non-small cell lung cancer. This CDR3 spans 16 amino acids. CDR1 SNHLY and CDR2 FYNNEI come from the germline V gene. V was clipped by 3 bases and J by 7 bases, with 18 bases between them. Study conclusions and caveats: Heterogeneity remains possible because sequencing was limited to only one tumor region. Longer overall survival was associated with a higher density of T cells in the blood. Median detection of top 100 tumor clones in adjacent lung was 57 clones. Measurement of T cell clonality placed uninvolved adjacent lung highest, above the level in tumor.

Using immunoSEQ multiplex PCR, the repertoire was profiled, and TCRdb retains in-frame clones only, with some absent. The table records 45,000 to 60,000 clones, approximately 90% of them present only once. The origin of this receptor is a woman aged 35 to 69 with stage I lung adenocarcinoma. V and J are TRBV2 and TRBJ1-4; the D gene is possibly TRBD1 (5 bases). The specimen was peripheral blood, collected before any cancer treatment. DNA of the CDR3: TGTGCCAGCAGTGACCCTTCACAGGTTCTCGGTGAAAAACTGTTTTTT. It translates to CASSDPSQVLGEKLFF.